A selection of T cell receptor beta chains follows, all from one sample in a study of blood T cell repertoires in COVID-19. Libraries were prepared by immunoSEQ multiplex PCR; TCRdb keeps only in-frame clonotypes and omits some of them. The sample carries about 190,000 clones, roughly 80% recorded once. Source material: peripheral blood. The receptor source for this set is a man aged 50 to 60 who had recovered from COVID-19. CDR3s include the opening cysteine and the closing phenylalanine or tryptophan. The D gene is left open where the match is weak. Clone sizes are given selectively: once, few, many, or a class where the clone is expanded.

d_call	j_call	clone_size	v_call	cdr3_nt	cdr3_aa
TRBD2	TRBJ2-1	few	TRBV2	TGTGCCAGCGGGCGGGGCCTAGCGGAATACAATGAGCAGTTCTTC	CASGRGLAEYNEQFF
.	TRBJ1-3	.	TRBV7-9	TGTGCCAGCAGTTTATTGAGGGTGACTGGAAACACCATATATTTT	CASSLLRVTGNTIYF
TRBD2	TRBJ2-5	.	TRBV19	TGTGCCAGTAGCCAACTAGCGGGAGTTGTCGAGACCCAGTACTTC	CASSQLAGVVETQYF
.	TRBJ1-2	few	TRBV13	TGTGCCAGCAGCGACCCCCAGCGGACTAAGGGCGGCTACACCTTC	CASSDPQRTKGGYTF
.	TRBJ1-5	.	TRBV19	TGTGCCAGTAGTATGGGGGGGCCAGATAGCAATCAGCCCCAGCATTTT	CASSMGGPDSNQPQHF
.	TRBJ2-2	.	TRBV14	TGTGCCAGCAGCCGCTTACAGGGTACCGGGGAGCTGTTTTTT	CASSRLQGTGELFF
.	TRBJ2-1	.	TRBV12-5	TGTGCTAGTGGTCAAAATAGTAATAAGCAGTTCTTC	CASGQNSNKQFF
.	TRBJ2-5	.	TRBV6-5	TGTGCCAGCAGATCGGCGGGACAGGAGACCCAGTACTTC	CASRSAGQETQYF
.	TRBJ1-3	few	TRBV7-2	TGTGCCAGCAGCTTACGGACTACTGGAAACACCATATATTTT	CASSLRTTGNTIYF
TRBD1	TRBJ2-7	.	TRBV25-1	TGTGCCAGCAGTGAATTCGGGACAGGGAACTACGAGCAGTACTTC	CASSEFGTGNYEQYF
.	TRBJ1-2	.	TRBV3-1/TRBV3-2	TGTGCCAGCAGCCAAGAGCACGCGGTAGGGGAAGTTCACTATGGCTACACCTTC	CASSQEHAVGEVHYGYTF
.	TRBJ2-3	.	TRBV12-3/TRBV12-4	TGTGCCAGCAGTCCTGTAAGGGGGAATACGCAGTATTTT	CASSPVRGNTQYF
.	TRBJ2-2	few	TRBV10-1	TGCGCCAGCAGTGGAGAGGCCGGGGAGCTGTTTTTT	CASSGEAGELFF
.	TRBJ2-7	.	TRBV6-5	TGTGCCAGCACTAATAGGAGCTCCTACGAGCAGTACTTC	CASTNRSSYEQYF
.	TRBJ2-7	.	TRBV5-6	TGTGCCAGCAGCGCAGGGAGGTACGAGCAGTACTTC	CASSAGRYEQYF
TRBD2	TRBJ2-2	.	TRBV5-1	TGCGCCAGCAGCCTACCTCAACTAGCGGGAGGGCCAGGGAGCACCGGGGAGCTGTTTTTT	CASSLPQLAGGPGSTGELFF
TRBD1	TRBJ2-7	.	TRBV27	TGTGCCAGCCGAAGGACAGGGGGCTACTACGAGCAGTACTTC	CASRRTGGYYEQYF
.	TRBJ1-3	.	TRBV10-3	TGTGCCATCAGGGGGGCAGCCTCTGGAAACACCATATATTTT	CAIRGAASGNTIYF
.	TRBJ2-2	many	TRBV24-1	TGTGCCACCAGTGAAGAGACAGGCACCTGGGCCGGGGAGCTGTTTTTT	CATSEETGTWAGELFF
TRBD2	TRBJ2-3	.	TRBV5-1	TGCGCCAGCAGCTTGATAGAGACTAGCAGCACAGATACGCAGTATTTT	CASSLIETSSTDTQYF
TRBD2	TRBJ2-1	.	TRBV30	TGTGCCTGGACGACTAGCGGGAGTATATATGAGCAGTTCTTC	CAWTTSGSIYEQFF
TRBD1	TRBJ1-2	.	TRBV11-2	TGTGCCAGCAGCTTACCGGGGACAGGGCCGTATGGCTACACCTTC	CASSLPGTGPYGYTF
TRBD1	TRBJ2-2	few	TRBV19	TGTGCCAGTAGTATAGTCGCAGGGGGCACCGGGGAGCTGTTTTTT	CASSIVAGGTGELFF
TRBD1	TRBJ2-3	.	TRBV5-1	TGCGCCAGCAACTTGGACAGGGGGGGACCAGATACGCAGTATTTT	CASNLDRGGPDTQYF
.	TRBJ2-4	.	TRBV19	TGTGCCAGTACCACAACGGGGAGTAGCATTCAGTACTTC	CASTTTGSSIQYF
.	TRBJ1-5	few	TRBV4-1	TGCGCCAGCAGCCAAGATCCAGGGATCCAGCCCCAGCATTTT	CASSQDPGIQPQHF
.	TRBJ1-4	once	TRBV4-2	TGTGCCAGCAGCCAAGATTCGGAGGTTTCGGATGAAAAACTGTTTTTT	CASSQDSEVSDEKLFF
.	TRBJ1-2	.	TRBV19	TGTGCCAGTAGTTCCGGGGGGTACTATGGCTACACCTTC	CASSSGGYYGYTF
TRBD2	TRBJ2-4	once	TRBV7-2	TGTGCCAGCAGCTCCAGGACTAGCGGGAGCATTCAGTACTTC	CASSSRTSGSIQYF
TRBD2	TRBJ2-1	.	TRBV6-5	TGTGCCAGCAGTCCCGGACTAGCGGCCTACAATGAGCAGTTCTTC	CASSPGLAAYNEQFF
.	TRBJ1-5	.	TRBV18	TGTGCCAGCTCAACCGGGGGGGAGAATCAGCCCCAGCATTTT	CASSTGGENQPQHF
.	TRBJ2-1	.	TRBV11-2	TGTGCCAGCAGCTTAGAGGTTAAGCGGCCTGAGCAGTTCTTC	CASSLEVKRPEQFF